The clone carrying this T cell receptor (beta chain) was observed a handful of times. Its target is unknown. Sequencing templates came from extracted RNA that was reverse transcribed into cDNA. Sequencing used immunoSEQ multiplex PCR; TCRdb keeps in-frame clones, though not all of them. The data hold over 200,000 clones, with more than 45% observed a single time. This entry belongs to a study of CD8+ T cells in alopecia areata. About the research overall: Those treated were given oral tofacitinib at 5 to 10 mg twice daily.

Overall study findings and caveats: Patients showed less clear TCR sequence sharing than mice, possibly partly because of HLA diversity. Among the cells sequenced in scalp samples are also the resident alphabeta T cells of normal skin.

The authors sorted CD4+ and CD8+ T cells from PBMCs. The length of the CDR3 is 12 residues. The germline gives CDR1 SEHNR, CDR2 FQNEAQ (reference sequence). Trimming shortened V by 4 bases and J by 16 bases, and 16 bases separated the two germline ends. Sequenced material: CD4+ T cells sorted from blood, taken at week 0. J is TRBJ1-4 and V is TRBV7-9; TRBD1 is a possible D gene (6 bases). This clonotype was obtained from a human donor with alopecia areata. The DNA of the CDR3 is TGTGCCAGCAGCTCGCTACAGGGACCTAGGTTTTTT. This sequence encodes CASSSLQGPRFF.